This TCR beta chain appears in the sequencing data of a study of blood T cell repertoires in COVID-19. This clone was seen a handful of times. The CDR3 consists of 15 residues. From germline, CDR1 is LNHDA and CDR2 SQIVND (reference sequence). V trimming: 3 bases; J trimming: 5 bases; junction bases outside the gene matches: 6. Original processing methods: The assay estimated nucleated cells by amplifying reference gene primers. Only in-frame clones appear in the TCRdb table, and some are missing; sequencing was by immunoSEQ multiplex PCR. V and J calls and clone size are those listed in that table; D and trimming were worked out from the DNA. The sample holds some 210,000 clones, roughly 90% seen once.

Sequenced sample: peripheral blood. V and J are TRBV19 and TRBJ2-7; 11 bases match TRBD1. This TCR was recovered from a man in his 60s who had recovered from COVID-19. CDR3 amino acids: CASSITGTGGNEQYF. CDR3 coding DNA: TGTGCCAGTAGTATTACCGGGACAGGGGGTAACGAGCAGTACTTC.